Listed below are T cell receptor beta chains from one sample, sequenced in a study of blood T cell repertoires in COVID-19. Produced via immunoSEQ multiplex PCR; TCRdb's table is partial and in-frame only. The sample includes approximately 300,000 clones, more than 80% of them seen just once. The sample was peripheral blood. These receptors were taken from a woman aged 45-59 years with COVID-19, enrolled during active disease. CDR3s include the opening cysteine and the closing phenylalanine or tryptophan. Each record gives: D gene, J gene, V gene, clone size, CDR3 protein, CDR3 DNA. A D gene is named only where the DNA matches it firmly. For some rows the clone size is stated as once, few or many, or as a class when expanded; others skip it.

.	TRBJ2-7	TRBV2	.	CASSDVRDPYEQYF	TGTGCCAGCAGTGACGTCAGGGATCCCTACGAGCAGTACTTC
.	TRBJ2-1	TRBV29-1	.	CSVGPPRTIKISGNEQFF	TGCAGCGTCGGTCCCCCTAGAACGATAAAGATTTCGGGCAATGAGCAGTTCTTC
TRBD1	TRBJ1-2	TRBV18	.	CASSPVGQGISGYTF	TGTGCCAGCTCACCCGTGGGACAGGGAATTAGTGGCTACACCTTC
.	TRBJ2-2	TRBV12-3/TRBV12-4	.	CASSLLPDGELFF	TGTGCCAGCAGTCTCCTCCCAGACGGGGAGCTGTTTTTT
TRBD1	TRBJ1-5	TRBV30	.	CAWSGQGVQPQHF	TGTGCCTGGAGTGGGCAGGGGGTTCAGCCCCAGCATTTT
TRBD1	TRBJ1-2	TRBV6-2/TRBV6-3	.	CASSSPAGGDYGYTF	TGTGCCAGCAGTTCCCCGGCAGGGGGCGATTATGGCTACACCTTC
TRBD2	TRBJ2-7	TRBV3-1/TRBV3-2	.	CASSFLAGGPYEQYF	TGTGCCAGCAGCTTCCTAGCGGGAGGGCCCTACGAGCAGTACTTC
TRBD2	TRBJ2-5	TRBV2	.	CASRILAEQETQYF	TGTGCCAGCAGGATCCTAGCGGAACAAGAGACCCAGTACTTC
TRBD1	TRBJ1-6	TRBV7-8	.	CASSWDRLNSPLHF	TGTGCCAGCAGCTGGGACAGGCTTAATTCACCCCTCCACTTT
.	TRBJ2-3	TRBV19	.	CATVAGLGTDTQYF	TGTGCCACCGTGGCGGGATTGGGCACAGATACGCAGTATTTT
TRBD1	TRBJ2-7	TRBV5-4	once	CASSLKLGQGAEQYF	TGTGCCAGCAGCTTGAAGTTGGGACAGGGAGCCGAGCAGTACTTC
TRBD1	TRBJ1-1	TRBV2	.	CASRIRGQDTEAFF	TGTGCCAGCAGGATCAGGGGGCAGGACACTGAAGCTTTCTTT
TRBD1	TRBJ2-2	TRBV27	.	CASSLPWTGAGELFF	TGTGCCAGCAGTTTACCCTGGACAGGGGCCGGGGAGCTGTTTTTT
TRBD2	TRBJ2-7	TRBV9	few	CASSHPDGREGHFQYF	TGTGCCAGCAGCCATCCGGACGGGCGGGAGGGCCATTTTCAGTACTTC
.	TRBJ2-3	TRBV7-9	.	CASSLRSGGGTDTQYF	TGTGCCAGCAGCTTACGTAGCGGAGGTGGGACAGATACGCAGTATTTT
.	TRBJ1-2	TRBV4-3	once	CASSQVRGYGYTF	TGCGCCAGCAGCCAAGTTCGGGGCTATGGCTACACCTTC
.	TRBJ2-1	TRBV27	.	CASSPTQPYNEQFF	TGTGCCAGCAGTCCGACTCAGCCCTACAATGAGCAGTTCTTC
.	TRBJ1-4	TRBV21-1	.	CASSKRPGEEKLFF	TGTGCCAGCAGCAAACGACCGGGGGAAGAAAAACTGTTTTTT
TRBD1	TRBJ2-7	TRBV6-1	.	CASSESRDRGYEQYF	TGTGCCAGCAGTGAGAGCCGGGACAGGGGCTACGAGCAGTACTTC
TRBD1	TRBJ1-4	TRBV7-8	few	CASSVLRAGGYEKLFF	TGTGCCAGCAGCGTACTCCGGGCAGGGGGATATGAAAAACTGTTTTTT
.	TRBJ2-2	TRBV18	once	CASSRVGRLDTGELFF	TGTGCCAGCTCACGGGTCGGCAGGTTGGACACCGGGGAGCTGTTTTTT
TRBD1	TRBJ1-4	TRBV29-1	.	CSGLDRGEKLFF	TGCAGCGGGCTTGACAGGGGTGAAAAACTGTTTTTT
TRBD2	TRBJ2-1	TRBV24-1	.	CATSGTSNNEQFF	TGTGCCACCAGCGGGACTAGTAACAATGAGCAGTTCTTC
.	TRBJ2-7	TRBV19	.	CASSMARPNEQYF	TGTGCCAGTAGTATGGCCCGCCCCAACGAGCAGTACTTC
.	TRBJ2-3	TRBV4-3	.	CASSQGAFRTDTQYF	TGCGCCAGCAGCCAAGGAGCGTTTCGCACAGATACGCAGTATTTT
.	TRBJ1-5	TRBV7-2	.	CASSLGGVNQPQHF	TGTGCCAGCAGCTTAGGGGGGGTCAATCAGCCCCAGCATTTT
.	TRBJ1-4	TRBV11-3	.	CASSAGLRTNEKLFF	TGTGCCAGCAGCGCAGGACTGAGGACTAATGAAAAACTGTTTTTT
.	TRBJ2-1	TRBV18	.	CASSPLTGDGNEQFF	TGTGCCAGCTCACCACTGACAGGAGACGGCAATGAGCAGTTCTTC
TRBD1	TRBJ2-5	TRBV7-9	once	CASSLPDRVKETQYF	TGTGCCAGCAGCTTACCGGACAGGGTGAAAGAGACCCAGTACTTC